This T cell receptor beta chain originates from a study of blood T cells in healthy people across ages. Study findings and constraints: Age showed a roughly linear inverse relationship with TCR beta diversity per million T cells. Unsorted PBMCs blocked a conclusive comparison of naive and antigen-experienced cells.

Trimming took 6 bases from V and 10 from J, leaving 11 bases between them. This CDR3 contains 10 residues. CDR1 is SQVTM and CDR2 is ANQGSEA in the germline V gene. Then a second PCR, running roughly 7 to 12 cycles, was carried out with a sample-barcoded 5' primer and a J-beta primer mix. Tagging of each cDNA molecule was performed by a template-switch adaptor with 12 random nucleotides. From the 5' RACE reads, TCRdb called clonotypes with MiXCR, one entry per CDR3 protein. The top ten hold about a fifth of the sample, which has around 940,000 distinct CDR3 sequences, about 51% seen once. Concerning this clonotype itself: As yet, its antigen is unknown.

The J gene is TRBJ2-3, the V gene TRBV29-1; D remains ambiguous. This receptor was taken from a woman aged 60 to 75 in good health. Sequencing was performed on blood. This chain's CDR3 is CSVTNPAQYF. In DNA form, the CDR3 reads TGCAGCGTCACAAACCCCGCGCAGTATTTT.